This T cell receptor (beta chain) was identified in a study of human T cells and chemical hapten exposure (dated by TCRdb to the early 2020s). Study-wide context: Libraries were pooled for sequencing, and per-sample TCR yields varied mainly because of small differences in library volumes within the pool. In alopecia patients, the study followed how the peripheral blood TCR repertoire changed in vivo over primary and secondary sensitization to diphenylcyclopropenone (DPC), a hapten. From each blood RNA sample, both TCR alpha and TCR beta chains were sequenced.

V is pared back by 5 bases and J by 8 bases, with 10 bases lying between the germline termini. The germline V gene encodes CDR1 SEHNR and CDR2 FQNEAQ (reference sequence). The CDR3 spans 13 residues, from the cysteine through the phenylalanine. The kept DNA is CDR3 alone, 39 bases in frame from the first base. What the time point label conveys for this sample: healthy volunteer bleed at 2 weeks. Total RNA was isolated from unfractionated whole blood collected in Tempus Blood RNA tubes. Roughly 5 healthy volunteers served as TCR sequencing controls and were bled at day 0, 2 weeks and 6 weeks. The library was prepared using RACE. Sequencing relied on a NextSeq 500. Library preparation attached unique molecular identifiers to individual cDNA molecules for quantitative, reproducible TCR counting. Turning to the authors' computational methods: Samples had a median of approximately 96,000 TCRs, with a range from about 23,224 to 700,000. V, J and CDR3 annotation of the TCR reads was performed with the Decombinator software suite. Every sample was subsampled to the same number of TCRs (28,000) for the PS versus PT1 abundance plots. TCRs were defined as expanded if absent before sensitization and observed at least eight times at the 2-week time point. TCRdb reworked the public reads: Q25 trimming with fastp, MiXCR clone assembly, productive beta chains retained. Rows merge per CDR3 protein into single entries with the most common DNA and genes. These V and J calls originate from TCRdb's pipeline instead of the authors' own analysis. This sample lists around 130,000 distinct CDR3 sequences; about 9.4% were detected once. 1.5% to 2% of the sample comes from the top ten.

On this clonotype: No cognate antigen has been identified for it. Base qualities are missing; no much larger clone stands one base away.

Study-wide conclusions, independent of this receptor: After repeated subsampling, the strength of the expansion versus patch-test correlation and the threshold at which it became significant changed. DPC sensitization did not change the number of TCRs with a frequency above 1 in 1000, and there was no evidence of changes in global repertoire structure.

This clonotype was obtained from a male donor in good health. Some clones in this sample may be carry-over from other donors' samples. The rearranged chain carries TRBV7-9 and TRBJ1-6; TRBD1 is a possible D gene, resting on 5 matching bases. Input material: whole blood. The CDR3 region reads CASSPGIDSPLHF. The bases are TGTGCCAGCAGCCCAGGGATCGATTCACCCCTCCACTTT. The full variable domain, with segments outside the CDR3 supplied by the reference TRBV7-9 and TRBJ1-6 proteins, appears as DTGVSQNPRHKITKRGQNVTFRCDPISEHNRLYWYRQTLGQGPEFLTYFQNEAQLEKSRLLSDRFSAERPKGSFSTLEIQRTEQGDSAMYLCASSPGIDSPLHFGNGTRLTVT.